In this sample, the clone carrying this T cell receptor (beta chain) turned up many times. The antigen remains unidentified. A 3' RACE protocol on RNA, with unique molecular identifiers, produced the TCR library. TCRdb re-called the 3' RACE reads with MiXCR, one entry per CDR3 protein. The table shows approximately 95,000 distinct CDR3 sequences, with around 6.9% occurring only once. Stated treatment: PENTA 11 planned treatment interruption arm or continuous ART arm. Participants had taken at least three-drug ART for at least 24 weeks. Naive CD4+ CD45RA+ CD45RO- T cells were sorted from thawed PBMCs. This entry is derived from a study of HIV-infected children after antiretroviral therapy interruption. Study at large: Recorded EBV and CMV exposure existed for most children. Notes on the study in general: By the end of treatment interruption, naive CD4+ clonality (Gini) increased.

This clonotype was obtained from a pool of human donors with HIV. Sequenced here: CD45RA+ CD4+ T cells from PBMCs, pooled from several time points, sampled from a donor given antiretroviral therapy, either interrupted or continuous. Stated subset: naive CD4+ CD45RA+ CD45RO- T cells.

The CDR3 protein is CASSILGPGGNIQYF. CDR3 DNA: TGTGCCAGTAGTATTTTGGGGCCGGGGGGAAACATTCAGTACTTC. This chain links TRBV19 with TRBJ2-4, with 7 bases fitting TRBD2. This CDR3 comprises 15 residues. Germline V gene data show CDR1 as LNHDA and CDR2 as SQIVND (reference sequence). Unmatched junction bases numbered 8, after V lost 3 bases and J lost 6 bases.